Listed here is a single T cell receptor beta chain. Its antigen is still unknown. No base qualities exist here, and no much larger clone lies one base off it. Only healthy Caucasian donors were included. Three pairs of female monozygotic twins, all aged about 18 to 30 years, made up the twin cohort. Peripheral blood mononuclear cells were used as the source from which RNA for TCR libraries was isolated. These data come from a study of identical twins (TCRdb year 2016). Broadly, across the study: TCR alpha and beta repertoires from monozygotic twins, unrelated adults of various ages and cord blood were deep-sequenced to test whether fetal clonotypes persist. To rule out contamination, replicate twin experiments were performed at different times with different library preparation protocols. Findings and caveats that apply to the study as a whole: Out-of-frame TCR alpha sequences shared between twins showed an excess of low generation-probability sequences compared with coincidental sharing between unrelated individuals. The excess sharing between twins in beta out-of-frame sequences was weaker because fewer shared sequences reduced the signal-to-noise ratio. Zero-insertion analyses could be partly confounded by invariant T cells such as MAIT and iNKT, although diverse VJ usage argued against such confounding for most clonotypes. Abundant cord blood beta clonotypes carried fewer insertions; young adult naive repertoires showed a weaker similar trend, while memory repertoires showed none. Because the same donors could not be followed over many years, the conclusions depended on cross-sectional statistical analysis. Out-of-frame TCR alpha sharing in monozygotic twins was systematically underestimated by recombination models, whereas sharing between unrelated individuals was in agreement with the recombination models.

Libraries were made using 5' RACE. Sequencing used an Illumina HiSeq 2000. Template switching introduced a universal primer binding site; the final cDNA contained a unique molecular identifier, enabling accurate counting of TCR cDNA molecules. Specific primers in the conserved constant-segment region were used to synthesize first-strand cDNA for the TCR alpha and beta chains. Each cDNA library was double barcoded, with a SMART-Mk sample barcode plus Illumina barcodes, to control for contamination. TruSeq adapter sequences and Illumina sample barcodes were added in two successive PCR steps. Sequencing of the TCR alpha and beta cDNA libraries was done on the Illumina HiSeq platform using custom primers. The study's own analysis went as follows. MiGEC processed the raw reads to extract unique molecular identifiers, while MiXCR was used to determine the CDR3 positions. Recombination models were inferred per individual with the repgenHMM and IGoR tools using an EM algorithm. Shared clonotype analysis was performed with the tcR package in R, normalizing sharing by the product of cloneset sizes. To study raw recombination free of thymic and clonal selection effects, out-of-frame nonproductive sequences were analyzed. TCRdb redid the processing of the public reads, applying fastp at Q25 and MiXCR, and retained in-frame beta chains. Identical CDR3 proteins give one entry, which carries the most common genes and DNA. The V and J calls here are based on TCRdb, not the publication. The sample has hundreds of thousands of distinct CDR3 sequences on record, around 21% of them singletons. Around 4.4% of the sample lies in the top ten.

The CDR3 holds 12 amino acids from the cysteine to the phenylalanine. Left in the record is the CDR3 DNA by itself, 36 bases read in frame from the first base. Based on the germline V gene, the CDR1 and CDR2 sequences are SQVTM and ANQGSEA. V drops 8 bases and J drops 4 bases, leaving 12 bases in between. These data are also associated with another study on T cells expressing NK-cell markers. In that second paper, the authors write: TCR beta-chain repertoires were profiled in sorted CD3+CD56+NKG2C+, CD3+CD56+NKG2C- and CD3+CD56-NKG2C+ T-cell subsets from several donors. Seven of the eight sequenced donors were HCMV-seropositive and one was HCMV-seronegative. In several experiments an anti-gammadeltaTCR antibody was added to restrict sorting to alphabetaTCR-expressing T cells. In a handful of donors, the dominant CD3+CD56+NKG2C+ clonotypes were found to rank among the top 10 CD8+ clonotypes and to make up about 1.0-7.0% of CD8+ T cells. Those dominant clonotypes were again the most abundant among CD3+CD56-NKG2C+ cells in a handful of donors, at about 25-65%. Whether the expanded NKG2C-expressing T cell clones were specific for HCMV antigens remained unclear. All eight donors whose samples were sequenced were randomly selected healthy volunteers, three of them men and five women. HCMV serostatus was determined by detecting HCMV-specific IgG in serum with a commercial ELISA kit. Bulk peripheral blood T-cell repertoires were additionally sequenced from unsorted PBMC for roughly six donors. Reads were demultiplexed and grouped by UMI with MIGEC, and clonotypes were assembled and quantified with MiTCR. To exclude erroneous sequences, any TCR cDNA sequence not supported by at least two reads was discarded. The tcR package was used for downstream repertoire analysis, and clonotypes were matched across fractions by CDR3 nucleotide sequence plus V segment. VDJmatch was used to annotate antigen specificity against VDJdb, with one amino acid substitution in CDR3 allowed.

Recombination linked TRBV29-1 to TRBJ2-1; no D gene is confidently identified. Sequenced sample: PBMCs. This TCR derives from a woman under 30 in good health. Read as DNA, the sequence is TGCAGCACGACGGTGGTTTACAATGAGCAGTTCTTC. Translated, it gives CSTTVVYNEQFF.